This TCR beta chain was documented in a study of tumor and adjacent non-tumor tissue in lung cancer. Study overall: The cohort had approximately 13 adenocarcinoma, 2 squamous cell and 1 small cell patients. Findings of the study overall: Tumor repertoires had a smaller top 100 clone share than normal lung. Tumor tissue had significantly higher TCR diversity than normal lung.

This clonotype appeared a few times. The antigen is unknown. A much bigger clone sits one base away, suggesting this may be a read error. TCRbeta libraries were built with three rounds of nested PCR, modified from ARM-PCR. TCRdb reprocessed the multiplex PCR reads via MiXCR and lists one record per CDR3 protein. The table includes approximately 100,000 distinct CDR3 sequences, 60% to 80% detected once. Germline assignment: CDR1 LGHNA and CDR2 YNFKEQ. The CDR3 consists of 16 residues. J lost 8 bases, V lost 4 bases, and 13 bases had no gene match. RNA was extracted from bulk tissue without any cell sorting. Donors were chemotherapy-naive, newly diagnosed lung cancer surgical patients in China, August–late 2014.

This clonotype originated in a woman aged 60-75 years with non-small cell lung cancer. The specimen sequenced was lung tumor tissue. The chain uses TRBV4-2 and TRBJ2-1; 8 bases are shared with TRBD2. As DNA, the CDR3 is TGTGCCAGCAGCCCAATTCAGCGGGGGTCATACGATGAGCAGTTCTTC. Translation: CASSPIQRGSYDEQFF.